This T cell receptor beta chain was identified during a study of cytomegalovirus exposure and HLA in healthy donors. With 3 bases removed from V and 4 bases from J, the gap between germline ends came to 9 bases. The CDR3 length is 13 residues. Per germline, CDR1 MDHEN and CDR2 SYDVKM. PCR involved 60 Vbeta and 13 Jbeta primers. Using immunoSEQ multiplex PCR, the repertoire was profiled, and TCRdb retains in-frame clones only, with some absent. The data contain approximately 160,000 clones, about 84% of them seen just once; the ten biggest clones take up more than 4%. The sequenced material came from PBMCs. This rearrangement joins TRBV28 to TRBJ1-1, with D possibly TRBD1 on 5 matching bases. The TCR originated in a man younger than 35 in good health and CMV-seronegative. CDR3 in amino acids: CASSLIQGTEAFF. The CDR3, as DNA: TGTGCCAGCAGTTTGATTCAGGGCACTGAAGCTTTCTTT.